The source of this T cell receptor (beta chain) is a study of cytomegalovirus exposure and HLA in healthy donors. This CDR3 is 14 amino acids long. Unmatched junction bases numbered 1, after V lost 6 bases and J lost 4 bases. Germline V CDR1 and CDR2: MNHNY, SVGAGI (reference sequence). PCR amplification relied on 60 Vbeta primers (plus 13 Jbeta primers). Here immunoSEQ multiplex PCR was the method, and the copy in TCRdb shows in-frame clones only, minus some. The table records 90,000 to 110,000 clones, nearly 70% of them present only once. The receptor was isolated from a woman between 65 and 79 years old in good health and CMV-seropositive. This chain links TRBV6-6 with TRBJ2-1; 12 bases align to TRBD2. Sequencing was done on a sample of PBMCs. CDR3 nucleotides: TGTGCCAGCAGAACTAGCGGGGGGTACAATGAGCAGTTCTTC. This sequence encodes CASRTSGGYNEQFF.